This entry lists 17 T cell receptor beta chains sequenced from one sample in a study of T cells in Graves' hyperthyroidism and ophthalmopathy. TCR beta CDR3 region amplification was performed from RNA transcripts. When the TCR CDR3 underwent first-round RT-PCR, the HTBI primer set was used. TCRdb reprocessed the multiplex PCR reads via MiXCR and lists one record per CDR3 protein. The data contain more than 500,000 distinct CDR3 sequences, roughly 14% of them seen just once; the ten biggest clones take up approximately 4.2%. The specimen was blood. Receptors were obtained from a woman between 40 and 50 years old with Graves' ophthalmopathy.

This clonotype was seen repeatedly, ten times or more. J is TRBJ1-2 and V is TRBV27, with D possibly matching TRBD1 (5 bases). There are 13 residues in the CDR3. Trimming stripped 2 bases from V and 7 bases from J, with 11 bases between. Germline values: CDR1 MNHEY, CDR2 SMNVEV (reference sequence). CDR3 amino acids: CASSLEGRGGYTF. The CDR3 DNA is TGTGCCAGCAGTTTAGAGGGGCGAGGTGGCTACACCTTC.

Many counts were recorded for this clonotype. The chain uses TRBV19 and TRBJ1-1; D not certain. This CDR3 contains 13 residues. V was pared by 2 bases and J by 5 bases, with 9 bases between. From germline, CDR1 is LNHDA and CDR2 SQIVND (reference sequence). CDR3 nucleotide sequence: TGTGCCAGTAGTATAATGCCGGGGACTGAAGCTTTCTTT. Its translation is CASSIMPGTEAFF.

V and J are TRBV30 and TRBJ1-5, with D tentatively TRBD1 (6 bases). This CDR3 has 13 residues. With 5 bases removed from V and 7 bases from J, the gap between germline ends came to 15 bases. Per the germline V gene, CDR1 is GTSNPN and CDR2 is SVGIG (reference sequence). This CDR3 is CAWSGGADQPQHF. The CDR3 coding sequence is TGTGCCTGGTCTGGGGGGGCGGACCAGCCCCAGCATTTT.

This clonotype was observed at least ten times. The chain has TRBV12-5 and TRBJ1-1; D is unclear. Trimming stripped 6 bases from V and 1 base from J, with 21 bases between. CDR1 is LGHNT and CDR2 is FRNRAP in the germline V gene. The CDR3 is 17 amino acids. The CDR3 reads CASGLAGSSPSNTEAFF. The DNA for the CDR3 is TGTGCTAGTGGGCTCGCGGGGAGTTCCCCTTCGAACACTGAAGCTTTCTTT.

This clonotype was seen ten or more times. The rearrangement uses TRBV12-3 or TRBV12-4 and TRBJ1-2; 7 nucleotides align to TRBD1. J gave up 7 bases and V 8 bases, and 10 bases lay outside the gene matches. The length of the CDR3 is 13 residues. CDR3 amino acids: CASCKDRVRGYTF. CDR3 sequence (DNA): TGTGCCAGCTGCAAAGACAGGGTGCGTGGCTACACCTTC.

This clonotype was recorded a few times. This chain uses TRBV6-1 with TRBJ1-1; no reliable D call. From germline, CDR1 is MNHNS and CDR2 SASEGT. Trimming shortened V by 6 bases and J by 6 bases, and 14 bases separated the two germline ends. This CDR3 is built from 13 residues. CDR3 region: CASRDSTSAEAFF. For the CDR3, the DNA is TGTGCCAGCAGGGATTCAACTTCCGCTGAAGCTTTCTTT.

This clonotype was observed many times. The chain uses TRBV7-2 and TRBJ1-2; D call uncertain. Germline CDR1 SGHTA, CDR2 FQGNSA. The length of the CDR3 is 17 residues. V lost 1 base and J lost 1, with 16 bases in between. The CDR3 DNA is TGTGCCAGCAGCTTAGGGCAGCGAGCGTCTATTAACTATGGCTACACCTTC. Protein: CASSLGQRASINYGYTF. Supplemented by reference TRBV7-2 and TRBJ1-2, the full variable domain reads GAGVSQSPSNKVTEKGKDVELRCDPISGHTALYWYRQSLGQGLEFLIYFQGNSAPDKSGLPSDRFSAERTGGSVSTLTIQRTQQEDSAVYLCASSLGQRASINYGYTFGSGTRLTVV.

The chain is built from TRBV9 and TRBJ1-1; no firm D call. CDR1 is SGDLS, CDR2 YYNGEE, per germline. The CDR3 has 14 residues. The V end was cut by 1 base, the J end by 4 bases, with 11 bases between. For the CDR3, the DNA is TGTGCCAGCAGCGTAAACCCGGCCCCCACTGAAGCTTTCTTT. Amino acids: CASSVNPAPTEAFF.

Many counts were recorded for this clonotype. V and J are TRBV7-9 and TRBJ2-1; D is undetermined. From germline, CDR1 is SEHNR and CDR2 FQNEAQ (reference sequence). The CDR3 totals 13 residues. The germline V and J ends were trimmed by 2 bases and 2 bases, with 4 bases remaining between them. CDR3 protein: CASSLPAYNEQFF. Written as DNA, the CDR3 is TGTGCCAGCAGCTTACCAGCCTACAATGAGCAGTTCTTC.

The sample holds many counts of this clonotype. The rearrangement joins TRBV13 to TRBJ1-5; D gene uncertain. The CDR3 extends over 15 amino acids. Per germline, CDR1 PRHDT and CDR2 FYEKMQ (reference sequence). V was pared by 2 bases and J by 6 bases, with 14 bases between. The CDR3 is CASSLKSERSQPQHF. CDR3 coding DNA: TGTGCCAGCAGCTTAAAGTCTGAGAGGAGTCAGCCCCAGCATTTT.

This clonotype was recorded at least ten times. The genes are TRBV28 and TRBJ2-5; 8 nucleotides agree with TRBD1. Germline V lookup: CDR1 MDHEN, CDR2 SYDVKM. This CDR3 region has 15 residues. V lost 6 bases to trimming and J lost 1 base; unmatched junction nucleotides: 7. CDR3 DNA sequence: TGTGCCAGCAGAGCCACCAGGGGGCGCCAAGAGACCCAGTACTTC. Translation: CASRATRGRQETQYF.

This clonotype was observed many times. V and J are TRBV10-3 and TRBJ2-7; D possibly corresponds to TRBD2 (5 bases). This CDR3 contains 16 residues. The V gene's germline CDR1 is ENHRY and CDR2 SYGVKD. Between the trimmed V and J ends, which lost 0 bases and 0 bases, there was a span of 12 bases. CDR3 bases: TGTGCCATCAGTGAGTCGGGAGTGGGGAGCTCCTACGAGCAGTACTTC. Its protein product is CAISESGVGSSYEQYF.

This clonotype appeared many times. The CDR3 sequence: CASSFSSTPSGQYF. CDR3 DNA: TGTGCCAGCAGCTTCTCCTCGACTCCCTCAGGCCAGTACTTC. The chain has TRBV6-2 or TRBV6-3 and TRBJ2-7; no definite D call. The CDR3 runs to 14 residues. The V gene lost 6 bases and the J gene lost 10 bases, with 22 bases spanning the gap. Germline-derived CDR1 and CDR2 are MNHEY and SVGEGT.

The rearrangement uses TRBV28 and TRBJ2-7; a possible D gene is TRBD2 (5 bases). V shed 8 bases and J shed 0 bases, with 14 bases lying between them. CDR3 size: 14 residues. Germline CDR1 reads MDHEN; CDR2 reads SYDVKM. The CDR3 spells CASGSPLFSYEQYF. The CDR3 DNA is TGTGCCAGCGGGAGCCCTCTGTTCTCCTACGAGCAGTACTTC.

This clonotype was observed many times. The V gene is TRBV18, the J gene TRBJ2-2; D may correspond to TRBD1 or TRBD2 (5 bases each). This CDR3 contains 12 residues. The V gene lost 4 bases and the J gene lost 7 bases, with 7 bases spanning the gap. The germline V gene encodes CDR1 KGHSH and CDR2 LQKENI. This CDR3 reads CASSQGRGELFF. CDR3 bases: TGTGCCAGCTCACAGGGACGCGGGGAGCTGTTTTTT.

The table lists this clonotype with many counts. In DNA, the CDR3 is TGCGCCAGCAGCTTTTTCCTAGCGGGAGGATCTGAGACCCAGTACTTC. This sequence encodes CASSFFLAGGSETQYF. This chain joins TRBV5-1 and TRBJ2-5; 11 nucleotides match TRBD2. The ends lost 2 bases at V and 5 bases at J; junction bases unmatched: 8. The CDR3 totals 16 residues. Germline V CDR1 and CDR2: SGHRS, YFSETQ.

This clonotype was recorded many times. The chain carries TRBV6-2 or TRBV6-3 and TRBJ1-5; D ambiguous. Germline loops: CDR1 MNHEY, CDR2 SVGEGT. The CDR3 consists of 15 residues. Trimming removed 3 bases from V and 2 bases from J, with 11 bases in between. Here the CDR3 DNA reads TGTGCCAGCAGTTATAATCTGGCAGGCAATCAGCCCCAGCATTTT. Translated, it gives CASSYNLAGNQPQHF.